This T cell receptor beta chain was profiled in a study of blood T cell repertoires in COVID-19. Libraries were prepared by immunoSEQ multiplex PCR; TCRdb keeps only in-frame clonotypes and omits some of them. The sample lists around 43,000 clones, roughly 89% seen once, with roughly 21% in the top ten. The germline gives CDR1 SGHNT, CDR2 YYREEE (reference sequence). Losses at the gene ends were 4 bases for V and 8 bases for J; bases not matched to a gene: 9. The CDR3 totals 16 residues. The clonotype was recovered from a man in his fifties with active COVID-19. The specimen was peripheral blood. The V call is TRBV5-4, the J call TRBJ2-2, with 12 bases fitting TRBD2. Written as DNA, the CDR3 is TGTGCCAGCAGCCCCAGGACTAGCGGGAATACAGGGGAGCTGTTTTTT. Translating it yields CASSPRTSGNTGELFF.